Listed here are 2 T cell receptor beta chains from one sample, sequenced in a study of molecular identifiers for immune sequencing clone quantification listed by TCRdb under 2018. Receptors were amplified or captured by PCR. For sequencing, an Illumina HiSeq 4000 was employed. TCRdb handled the public reads itself, with Q25 trimming in fastp and clone calling in MiXCR, and kept productive beta chains. Records with the same CDR3 protein are collapsed into one entry carrying the most frequent genes and DNA. The sample contains about 640,000 distinct CDR3 sequences, about 20% of them found a single time. Of the sample, 0.85% to 0.9% falls within the top ten clones. The sequenced sample was naive CD8+ T cells from blood, with Jurkat cell RNA spiked in. Taken with the paper, the label for cell subset or site translates to: FACS-sorted CD8+CD4-CCR7+CD45RA+ naive T cells. The receptors originated from a human donor in good health. Some libraries in this study had Jurkat cell RNA spiked in.

This clonotype was detected only a few times. This sequence joins TRBV5-6 and TRBJ2-1; 7 nucleotides agree with TRBD1. Germline assignment: CDR1 SGHDT and CDR2 YYEEEE. V trimming: 0 bases; J trimming: 6 bases; junction bases outside the gene matches: 6. The CDR3 has 15 amino acids. The CDR3 is CASSLGQGVINEQFF. In DNA, the CDR3 is TGTGCCAGCAGCTTGGGACAGGGAGTAATCAATGAGCAGTTCTTC. The full variable domain, its missing parts supplied by reference TRBV5-6 and TRBJ2-1, is DAGVTQSPTHLIKTRGQQVTLRCSPKSGHDTVSWYQQALGQGPQFIFQYYEEEERQRGNFPDRFSGHQFPNYSSELNVNALLLGDSALYLCASSLGQGVINEQFFGPGTRLTVL.

In the case of this clonotype: A much larger clone is a single base away; this may be a read error. The CDR3 is CASSSIASGRTIDTQYF. The CDR3, as DNA: TGTGCCAGCAGTTCCATTGCTAGCGGGAGGACGATAGATACGCAGTATTTT. This chain links TRBV28 with TRBJ2-3; the match to TRBD2 covers 11 bases. The CDR3 spans 17 residues. With 4 bases clipped from V and 5 bases from J, the junction kept 11 bases outside the gene matches. Looked up from germline, CDR1 is MDHEN and CDR2 is SYDVKM.